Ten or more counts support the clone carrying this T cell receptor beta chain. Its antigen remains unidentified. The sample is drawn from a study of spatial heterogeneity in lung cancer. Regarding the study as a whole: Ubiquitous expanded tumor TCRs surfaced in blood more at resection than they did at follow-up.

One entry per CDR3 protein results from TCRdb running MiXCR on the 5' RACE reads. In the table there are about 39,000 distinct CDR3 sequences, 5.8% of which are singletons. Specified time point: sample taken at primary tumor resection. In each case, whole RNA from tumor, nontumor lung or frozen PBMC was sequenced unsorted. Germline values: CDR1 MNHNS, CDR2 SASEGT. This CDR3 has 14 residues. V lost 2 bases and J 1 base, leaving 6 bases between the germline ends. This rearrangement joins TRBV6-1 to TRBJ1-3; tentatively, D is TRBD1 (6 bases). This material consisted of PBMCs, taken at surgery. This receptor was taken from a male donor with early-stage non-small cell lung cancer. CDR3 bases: TGTGCCAGCAGTGAAACAGGGTCTGGAAACACCATATATTTT. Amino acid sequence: CASSETGSGNTIYF.